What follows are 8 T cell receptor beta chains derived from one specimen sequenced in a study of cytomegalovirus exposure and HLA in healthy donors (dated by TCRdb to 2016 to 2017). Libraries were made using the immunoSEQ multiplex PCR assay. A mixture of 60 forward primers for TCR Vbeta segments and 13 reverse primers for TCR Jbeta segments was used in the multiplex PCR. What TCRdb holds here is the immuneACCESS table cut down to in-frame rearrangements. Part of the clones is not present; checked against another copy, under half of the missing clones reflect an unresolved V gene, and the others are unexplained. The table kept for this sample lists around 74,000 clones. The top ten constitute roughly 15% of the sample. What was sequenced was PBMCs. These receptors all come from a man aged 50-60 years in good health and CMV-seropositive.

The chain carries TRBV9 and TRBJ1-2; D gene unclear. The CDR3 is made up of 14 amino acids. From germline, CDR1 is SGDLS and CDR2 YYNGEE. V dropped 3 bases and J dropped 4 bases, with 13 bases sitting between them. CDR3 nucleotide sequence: TGTGCCAGCAGCGCGAGGACTCTCAGCTATGGCTACACCTTC. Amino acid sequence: CASSARTLSYGYTF.

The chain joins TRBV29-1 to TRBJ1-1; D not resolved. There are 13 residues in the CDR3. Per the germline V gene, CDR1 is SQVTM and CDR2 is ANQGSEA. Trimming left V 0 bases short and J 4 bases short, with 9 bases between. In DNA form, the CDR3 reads TGCAGCGTTGAAGACAGTTTTCGCACTGAAGCTTTCTTT. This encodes CSVEDSFRTEAFF. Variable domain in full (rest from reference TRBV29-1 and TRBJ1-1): SAVISQKPSRDICQRGTSLTIQCQVDSQVTMMFWYRQQPGQSLTLIATANQGSEATYESGFVIDKFPISRPNLTFSTLTVSNMSPEDSSIYLCSVEDSFRTEAFFGQGTRLTVV.

The CDR3 sequence is CASSRHSGSRWGSSYNEQFF. DNA for the CDR3: TGCGCCAGCAGTCGACACAGCGGGAGTCGGTGGGGAAGCTCCTACAATGAGCAGTTCTTC. The V gene is TRBV10-1, the J gene TRBJ2-1; 8 bases are a match to TRBD2. Germline V gene data show CDR1 as WNHNN and CDR2 as SYGVQD (reference sequence). With 5 bases clipped from V and 0 bases from J, the junction kept 18 bases outside the gene matches. This CDR3 region has 20 residues.

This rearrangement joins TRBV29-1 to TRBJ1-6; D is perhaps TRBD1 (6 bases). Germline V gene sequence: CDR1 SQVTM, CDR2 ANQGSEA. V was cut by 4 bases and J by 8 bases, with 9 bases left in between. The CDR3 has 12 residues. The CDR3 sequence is CSVGGPDSPLHF. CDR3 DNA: TGCAGCGTTGGGGGGCCAGATTCACCCCTCCACTTT.

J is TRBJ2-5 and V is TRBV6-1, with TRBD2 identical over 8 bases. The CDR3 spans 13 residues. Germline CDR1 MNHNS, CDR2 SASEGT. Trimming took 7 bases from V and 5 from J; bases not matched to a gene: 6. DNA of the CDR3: TGTGCCAGCACGGGGGGGGTAGGGGAGACCCAGTACTTC. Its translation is CASTGGVGETQYF.

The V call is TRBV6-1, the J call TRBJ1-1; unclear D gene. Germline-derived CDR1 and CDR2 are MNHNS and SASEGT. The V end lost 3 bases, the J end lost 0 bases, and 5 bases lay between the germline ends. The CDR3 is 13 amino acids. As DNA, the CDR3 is TGTGCCAGCAGTGATAATATGAACACTGAAGCTTTCTTT. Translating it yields CASSDNMNTEAFF.

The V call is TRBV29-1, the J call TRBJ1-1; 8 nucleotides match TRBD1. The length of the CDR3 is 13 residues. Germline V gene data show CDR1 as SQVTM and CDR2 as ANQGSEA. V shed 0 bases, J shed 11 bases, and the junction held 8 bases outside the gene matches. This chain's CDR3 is CSVEDRPTGEAFF. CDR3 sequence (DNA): TGCAGCGTTGAAGATCGTCCGACAGGGGAGGCTTTCTTT.

The CDR3 DNA follows: TGTGCCAGCTCACTTGGACAGGGCAGGGGCTACGAGCAGTACGTC. The encoded protein is CASSLGQGRGYEQYV. The chain carries TRBV18 and TRBJ2-7, with 8 bases aligning to TRBD1. The junction had 8 bases not matched to a gene; V was cut back by 4 bases and J by 3 bases. This CDR3 is 15 amino acids long. The germline gives CDR1 KGHSH, CDR2 LQKENI.